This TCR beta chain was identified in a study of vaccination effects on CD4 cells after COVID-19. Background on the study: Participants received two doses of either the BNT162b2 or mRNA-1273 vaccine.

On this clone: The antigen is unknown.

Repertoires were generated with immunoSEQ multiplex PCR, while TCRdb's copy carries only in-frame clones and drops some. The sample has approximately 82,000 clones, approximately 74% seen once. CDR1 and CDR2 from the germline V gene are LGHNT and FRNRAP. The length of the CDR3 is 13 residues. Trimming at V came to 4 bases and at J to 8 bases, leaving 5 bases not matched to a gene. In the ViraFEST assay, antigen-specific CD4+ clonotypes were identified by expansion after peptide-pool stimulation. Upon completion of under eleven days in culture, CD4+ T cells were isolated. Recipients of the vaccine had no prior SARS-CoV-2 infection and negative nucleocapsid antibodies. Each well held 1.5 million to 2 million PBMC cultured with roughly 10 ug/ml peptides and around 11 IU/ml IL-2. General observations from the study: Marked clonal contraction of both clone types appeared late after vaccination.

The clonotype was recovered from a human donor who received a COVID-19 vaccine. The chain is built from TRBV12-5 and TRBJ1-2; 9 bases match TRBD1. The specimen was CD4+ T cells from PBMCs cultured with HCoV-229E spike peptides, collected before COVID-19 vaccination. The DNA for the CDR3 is TGTGCTAGTGGTTCGGGACAGGGAGAGGGCTACACCTTC. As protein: CASGSGQGEGYTF.